Described below is a single T cell receptor (beta chain) sequence and its context. Per donor there was one draw, yielding a blood sample of 2.5 ml. This sample is part of a study of monozygotic twins with inflammatory bowel disease. The CDR3 contains 16 residues. The germline CDR1 and CDR2 sequences are DFQATT and SNEGSKA (reference sequence). TCRdb processed the 5' RACE reads again and assigns one entry to each CDR3 protein, with no DNA. This sample contains more than 300,000 distinct CDR3 sequences. This clonotype originated in a human donor with ulcerative colitis or Crohn's disease, or a healthy co-twin of an affected twin (not recorded which). Source material: blood. This chain links TRBV20-1 with TRBJ2-1; TCRdb outputs TRBD1, but without DNA this stays unchecked. The CDR3 is CSARDRGTGNYNEQFF.